The 16 T cell receptor beta chains in this list originate from one sample, sequenced in a study of cytomegalovirus exposure and HLA in healthy donors. 60 Vbeta and 13 Jbeta primers were used in PCR. TCRdb's copy holds only in-frame clones and misses some; the assay was immunoSEQ multiplex PCR. Here the sample spans roughly 120,000 clones, around 76% being singletons. Sequenced material: PBMCs. These receptors were collected from a woman aged 55-70 years in good health and CMV-seropositive.

By frequency in the sample, this clone is medium-sized (0.01 to 0.1%). This chain links TRBV5-1 with TRBJ1-1, with D unclear. The V gene lost 3 bases and the J gene lost 1 base, with 10 bases spanning the gap. There are 14 residues in the CDR3. The germline gives CDR1 SGHRS, CDR2 YFSETQ. The DNA of the CDR3 is TGCGCCAGCAGCTATTCCTATGAGAACACTGAAGCTTTCTTT. Translating it yields CASSYSYENTEAFF.

This clone was counted a single time. The chain recombines TRBV30 with TRBJ1-4; D possibly corresponds to TRBD1 (6 bases). The CDR3 totals 15 residues. Per germline, CDR1 GTSNPN and CDR2 SVGIG (reference sequence). V dropped 2 bases and J dropped 3 bases, with 13 bases sitting between them. The CDR3 is CAWSIPGEANEKLFF. CDR3 nucleotide sequence: TGTGCCTGGAGTATCCCAGGGGAAGCTAATGAAAAACTGTTTTTT.

V and J are TRBV19 and TRBJ2-3; 7 bases map to TRBD1. CDR1 is LNHDA, CDR2 SQIVND, per germline (reference sequence). The CDR3 length is 14 residues. Losses at the gene ends were 7 bases for V and 2 bases for J; bases not matched to a gene: 6. The CDR3, as DNA: TGTGCCAGTAAAAGGACAGGACTCACAGATACGCAGTATTTT. It codes for CASKRTGLTDTQYF.

The V gene is TRBV6-5, the J gene TRBJ1-1; TRBD1 is a possible D gene (5 bases). There are 16 residues in the CDR3. Trimming removed 2 bases from V and 2 bases from J, with 15 bases in between. The germline gives CDR1 MNHEY, CDR2 SVGAGI. CDR3 region: CASSYGGYSPNTEAFF. The CDR3 DNA follows: TGTGCCAGCAGTTACGGGGGGTACAGTCCTAACACTGAAGCTTTCTTT.

This chain connects TRBV2 to TRBJ1-5, with a tentative D call TRBD1 (6 bases). In germline, CDR1 is SNHLY, CDR2 FYNNEI. V lost 6 bases to trimming and J lost 3 bases, with 15 bases between them. The CDR3 is 15 amino acids. The CDR3, as DNA: TGTGCCAGCAGAAGCGAGACAGGCATCAATCAGCCCCAGCATTTT. Translating it yields CASRSETGINQPQHF.

Remarks on this clone: The junction shows a germline mismatch at one end, possibly a read error. The genes are TRBV19 and TRBJ2-1; 9 positions agree with TRBD1. Germline CDR1 is LNHDA and CDR2 is SQIVND (reference sequence). The CDR3 length is 11 residues. As DNA, the CDR3 is TGTGCCAGCCAAATTAGGGACAGGGTTATCTTC. Amino acids: CASQIRDRVIF.

V usage is TRBV6-6 and J usage is TRBJ1-3, with TRBD1 matching 8 bases. J lost 0 bases, V lost 6 bases, and 4 bases had no gene match. CDR1 is MNHNY, CDR2 SVGAGI, per germline (reference sequence). This CDR3 comprises 15 residues. Here the CDR3 reads CASSTTGGSGNTIYF. The CDR3 coding sequence is TGTGCCAGCAGCACCACAGGGGGCTCTGGAAACACCATATATTTT.

V usage is TRBV4-3 and J usage is TRBJ2-2, with D uncertain. The CDR3 consists of 16 residues. Germline V gives CDR1 LGHNA, CDR2 YSLEER. V was shortened by 0 bases and J by 4 bases, with 12 bases between the two germline ends. CDR3 DNA sequence: TGCGCCAGCAGCCAAGATTGGGCGACGGCCACCGGGGAGCTGTTTTTT. Its protein product is CASSQDWATATGELFF.

The V and J genes are TRBV7-2 and TRBJ1-1; 9 nucleotides match TRBD1. The CDR3 runs 14 residues. The J segment lost 5 bases and the V segment lost 6 bases, leaving 7 bases of the junction unmatched. CDR1 is SGHTA and CDR2 is FQGNSA in the germline V gene. In DNA form, the CDR3 reads TGTGCCAGCAGTTTACAGGGGGCATGGACTGAAGCTTTCTTT. This sequence encodes CASSLQGAWTEAFF. The whole variable domain, filled in from reference TRBV7-2 and TRBJ1-1, reads GAGVSQSPSNKVTEKGKDVELRCDPISGHTALYWYRQSLGQGLEFLIYFQGNSAPDKSGLPSDRFSAERTGGSVSTLTIQRTQQEDSAVYLCASSLQGAWTEAFFGQGTRLTVV.

The J gene is TRBJ2-1, the V gene TRBV18, with 7 bases identical to TRBD2. This CDR3 spans 14 amino acids. The V segment lost 3 bases and the J segment 6 bases; nucleotides outside the gene matches: 5. Germline loops: CDR1 KGHSH, CDR2 LQKENI. This CDR3 is CASSPLERGNEQFF. CDR3 DNA: TGTGCCAGCTCACCCCTCGAGCGGGGCAATGAGCAGTTCTTC.

CDR3 in amino acids: CASSSRLGSTDTQYF. CDR3 nucleotides: TGTGCCAGCAGCTCACGACTAGGAAGCACAGATACGCAGTATTTT. The rearrangement joins TRBV9 to TRBJ2-3; possibly TRBD2 for D (6 bases). The V and J ends lost 4 bases and 0 bases respectively, with 12 bases between them. The CDR3 consists of 15 residues. The germline V gene has CDR1 SGDLS and CDR2 YYNGEE.

The rearrangement uses TRBV18 and TRBJ2-7; D remains unclear. From germline, CDR1 is KGHSH and CDR2 LQKENI. V gave up 6 bases and J gave up 5 bases, with 14 bases separating them. The CDR3 has 13 residues. The CDR3 nucleotides are TGTGCCAGCTCTCTTCCCCCGGGTGACGAGCAGTACTTC. This translates into CASSLPPGDEQYF.

The chain is built from TRBV7-9 and TRBJ2-5; TRBD2 agrees at 9 bases. Germline V gene lookup returns CDR1 SEHNR and CDR2 FQNEAQ (reference sequence). With V trimmed by 3 bases and J by 5 bases, 10 bases remained unmatched. CDR3 length: 16 residues. CDR3 coding DNA: TGTGCCAGCAGCTTCTTAGCGGGAGTTACGGTTGAGACCCAGTACTTC. Translation gives CASSFLAGVTVETQYF.

The chain combines TRBV4-1 with TRBJ1-5; the D gene is possibly TRBD1 (6 bases). Trimming shortened V by 4 bases and J by 2 bases, and 12 bases separated the two germline ends. This CDR3 region has 15 residues. The germline CDR1 and CDR2 sequences are MGHRA and YSYEKL. CDR3 in DNA: TGCGCCAGCAGCCCTCACAGGGTCGGCAATCAGCCCCAGCATTTT. Encoded protein: CASSPHRVGNQPQHF.

The CDR3 coding sequence is TGTGCCAGCAGCTTACAGTTTGAGGAGCTAGCGGACGACATGGAGCAGTTCTTC. This sequence encodes CASSLQFEELADDMEQFF. V usage is TRBV7-3 and J usage is TRBJ2-1, with 7 bases aligning to TRBD2. The CDR3 covers 18 residues. V dropped 2 bases and J dropped 10; count of bases not matched to a gene: 20. Germline V lookup: CDR1 SGHTA, CDR2 FQGTGA.

V usage is TRBV7-9 and J usage is TRBJ2-2; weak D call: TRBD1 (5 bases). V dropped 2 bases and J dropped 5 bases, with 18 bases sitting between them. CDR1 and CDR2 (germline): SEHNR, FQNEAQ (reference sequence). The CDR3 is 17 residues long. The CDR3 DNA follows: TGTGCCAGCAGCTTACCGACAGCTGGGGCCGAAACCGGGGAGCTGTTTTTT. Translated: CASSLPTAGAETGELFF.